A single sample is the source of the 7 T cell receptor beta chains below, sequenced in a study of cytomegalovirus exposure and HLA in healthy donors. PCR employed 60 Vbeta and 13 Jbeta primers. The data were produced by immunoSEQ multiplex PCR, yet TCRdb's version contains in-frame clones alone and is incomplete. The table has around 86,000 clones, 75% to 85% seen once. The sequenced sample was PBMCs. Source of these receptors: a man aged 45-60 years in good health and CMV-seropositive.

This chain links TRBV11-3 with TRBJ2-1, with 7 bases matching TRBD1. The J segment lost 8 bases and the V segment lost 5 bases, leaving 6 bases of the junction unmatched. Looked up from germline, CDR1 is SGHNT and CDR2 is YENEEA. The CDR3 totals 13 residues. This CDR3 is CASSLRGQHEQFF. CDR3 coding DNA: TGTGCCAGCAGCCTTAGGGGACAGCATGAGCAGTTCTTC. Filled out from reference TRBV11-3 and TRBJ2-1, the complete variable domain reads EAGVVQSPRYKIIEKKQPVAFWCNPISGHNTLYWYLQNLGQGPELLIRYENEEAVDDSQLPKDRFSAERLKGVDSTLKIQPAELGDSAVYLCASSLRGQHEQFFGPGTRLTVL.

In DNA, the CDR3 is TGTGCCAGCAGCTTCGTGGAGACCCAGTACTTC. It is translated as CASSFVETQYF. This chain connects TRBV11-2 to TRBJ2-5; D is ambiguous. The CDR3 runs 11 residues. V lost 3 bases and J lost 5, with 4 bases in between. Germline assignment: CDR1 SGHAT and CDR2 FQNNGV.

This chain joins TRBV11-2 and TRBJ1-3, with D unclear. V dropped 3 bases and J dropped 8 bases, with 17 bases sitting between them. Germline V CDR1 and CDR2: SGHAT, FQNNGV. This CDR3 contains 15 residues. CDR3 DNA: TGTGCCAGCAGCTTTTTCAACCCCGGGGAGGACACCATATATTTT. Amino acids: CASSFFNPGEDTIYF.

The chain links TRBV27 to TRBJ1-2; weak D call: TRBD1 (5 bases). Germline V lookup: CDR1 MNHEY, CDR2 SMNVEV (reference sequence). The CDR3 covers 13 residues. Trimming shortened V by 3 bases and J by 3 bases, and 8 bases separated the two germline ends. In DNA, the CDR3 is TGTGCCAGCAGTTTGATAGGGGACTATGGCTACACCTTC. Translating it yields CASSLIGDYGYTF.

V gene TRBV4-2 combines with J gene TRBJ2-7, with a weak D call TRBD1 (5 bases). Trimming cost V 0 bases and J 5 bases, with 17 bases left between them. CDR3 length equals 16 residues. Germline CDR1 reads LGHNA; CDR2 reads YNFKEQ. CDR3 region: CASSQEDTEAFHEQYF. Here the CDR3 DNA reads TGTGCCAGCAGCCAAGAGGACACCGAAGCCTTCCACGAGCAGTACTTC.

This sequence joins TRBV4-1 and TRBJ2-5, with 9 bases matching TRBD2. TRBJ2-7 matches the DNA end more closely, so the J call is doubtful. Germline-derived CDR1 and CDR2 are MGHRA and YSYEKL. The CDR3 is 19 residues long. This CDR3 is CASSQDRWLREGISYEQYF. The CDR3 coding sequence is TGCGCCAGCAGCCAAGATCGGTGGCTGCGGGAGGGGATCTCCTACGAGCAGTACTTC.

V and J are TRBV19 and TRBJ1-1; maybe TRBD1 (5 bases). Germline CDR1 and CDR2: LNHDA and SQIVND (reference sequence). Trimming left V 7 bases short and J 4 bases short, with 16 bases between. This CDR3 has 14 residues. The CDR3, as DNA: TGTGCCAGTACCCCCAGGCAGGGTGCCACTGAAGCTTTCTTT. It codes for CASTPRQGATEAFF.